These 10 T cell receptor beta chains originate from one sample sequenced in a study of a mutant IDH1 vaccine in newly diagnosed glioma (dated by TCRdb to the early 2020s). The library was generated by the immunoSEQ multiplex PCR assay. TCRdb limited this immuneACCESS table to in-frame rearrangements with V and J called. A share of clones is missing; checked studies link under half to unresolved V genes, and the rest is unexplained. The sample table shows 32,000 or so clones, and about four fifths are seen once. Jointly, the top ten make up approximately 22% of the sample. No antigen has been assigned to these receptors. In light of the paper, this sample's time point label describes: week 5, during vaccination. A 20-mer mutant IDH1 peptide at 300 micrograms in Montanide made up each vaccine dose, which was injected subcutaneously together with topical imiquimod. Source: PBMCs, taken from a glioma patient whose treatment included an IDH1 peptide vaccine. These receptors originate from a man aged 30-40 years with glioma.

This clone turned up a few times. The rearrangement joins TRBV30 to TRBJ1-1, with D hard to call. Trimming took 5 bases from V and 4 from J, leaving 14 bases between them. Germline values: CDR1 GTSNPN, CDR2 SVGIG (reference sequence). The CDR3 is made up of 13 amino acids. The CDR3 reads CAWAAGQSTEAFF. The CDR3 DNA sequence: TGTGCCTGGGCGGCCGGGCAAAGCACTGAAGCTTTCTTT.

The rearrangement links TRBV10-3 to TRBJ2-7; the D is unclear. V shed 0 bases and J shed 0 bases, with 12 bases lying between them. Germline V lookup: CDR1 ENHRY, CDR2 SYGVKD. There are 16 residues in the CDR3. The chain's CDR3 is CAISESPSFTSYEQYF. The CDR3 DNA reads TGTGCCATCAGTGAGTCACCTTCCTTCACCTCCTACGAGCAGTACTTC.

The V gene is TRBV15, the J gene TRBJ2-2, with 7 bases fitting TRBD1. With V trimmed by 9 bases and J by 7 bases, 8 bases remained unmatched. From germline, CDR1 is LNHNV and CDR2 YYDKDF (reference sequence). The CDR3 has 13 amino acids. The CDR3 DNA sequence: TGTGCCACGTCGGACAGGTCGAGCGGGGAGCTGTTTTTT. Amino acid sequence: CATSDRSSGELFF.

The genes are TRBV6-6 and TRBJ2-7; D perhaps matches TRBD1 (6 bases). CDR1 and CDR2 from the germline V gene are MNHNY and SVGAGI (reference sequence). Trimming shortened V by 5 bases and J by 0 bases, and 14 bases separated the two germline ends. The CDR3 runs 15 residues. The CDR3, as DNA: TGTGCCAGCAGTAAGATACAGGGTACCTCCTACGAGCAGTACTTC. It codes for CASSKIQGTSYEQYF.

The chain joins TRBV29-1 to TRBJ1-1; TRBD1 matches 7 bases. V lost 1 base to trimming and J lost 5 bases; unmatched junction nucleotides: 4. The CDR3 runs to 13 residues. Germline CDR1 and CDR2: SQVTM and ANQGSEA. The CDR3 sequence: CSVEGSGGTEAFF. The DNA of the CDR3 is TGCAGCGTTGAAGGGTCAGGGGGGACTGAAGCTTTCTTT. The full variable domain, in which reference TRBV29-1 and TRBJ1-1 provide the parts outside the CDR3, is SAVISQKPSRDICQRGTSLTIQCQVDSQVTMMFWYRQQPGQSLTLIATANQGSEATYESGFVIDKFPISRPNLTFSTLTVSNMSPEDSSIYLCSVEGSGGTEAFFGQGTRLTVV.

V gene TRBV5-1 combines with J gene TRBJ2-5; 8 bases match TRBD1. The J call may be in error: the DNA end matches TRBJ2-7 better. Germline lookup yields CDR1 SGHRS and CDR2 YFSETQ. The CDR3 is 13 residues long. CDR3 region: CASSAGQGGEQYF. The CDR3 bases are TGCGCCAGCAGCGCCGGACAGGGTGGCGAGCAGTACTTC.

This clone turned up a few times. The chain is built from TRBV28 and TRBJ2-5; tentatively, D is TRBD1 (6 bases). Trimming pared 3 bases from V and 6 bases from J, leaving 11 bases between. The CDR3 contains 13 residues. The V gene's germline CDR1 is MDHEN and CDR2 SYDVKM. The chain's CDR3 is CASSLGAPKTQYF. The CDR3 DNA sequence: TGTGCCAGCAGTTTGGGGGCCCCGAAGACCCAGTACTTC.

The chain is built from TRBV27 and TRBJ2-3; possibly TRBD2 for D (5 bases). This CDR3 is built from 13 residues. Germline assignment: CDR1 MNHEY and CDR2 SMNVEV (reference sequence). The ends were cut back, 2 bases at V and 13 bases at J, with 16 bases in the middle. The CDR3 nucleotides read TGTGCCAGCAGTTTAGCCCCGGCGGGCCAAAAGTATTTT. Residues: CASSLAPAGQKYF.

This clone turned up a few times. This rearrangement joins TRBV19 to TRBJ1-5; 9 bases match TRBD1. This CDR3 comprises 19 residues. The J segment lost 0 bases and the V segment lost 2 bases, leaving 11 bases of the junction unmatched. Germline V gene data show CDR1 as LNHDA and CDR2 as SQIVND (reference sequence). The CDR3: CASSIIDRTGVYSNQPQHF. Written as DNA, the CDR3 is TGTGCCAGTAGTATAATAGACCGGACAGGGGTCTATAGCAATCAGCCCCAGCATTTT.

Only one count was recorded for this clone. The CDR3 nucleotides read TGTGCCAGCAGTTACAAACATACCTCCTACGAGCAGTACTTC. It encodes CASSYKHTSYEQYF. The chain joins TRBV6-5 to TRBJ2-7; no definite D call. Germline CDR1 MNHEY, CDR2 SVGAGI. V was shortened by 2 bases and J by 0 bases, with 8 bases between the two germline ends. The CDR3 has 14 residues.